Following are 29 T cell receptor beta chains from one sample sequenced in a study of blood T cell repertoires in COVID-19. The assay was immunoSEQ multiplex PCR, and TCRdb's table has in-frame clones only and misses some. The sample lists roughly 50,000 clones; about three quarters were seen once. Sequenced input: peripheral blood. The receptors derive from a human donor with active or convalescent COVID-19. The donor label of this sample is uncertain.

A few counts support this clone. The rearrangement links TRBV12-3 or TRBV12-4 to TRBJ1-2; D not resolved. CDR3 length: 13 amino acids. V was shortened by 3 bases and J by 5 bases, with 10 bases between the two germline ends. The CDR3 DNA follows: TGTGCCAGCAGTTTCAACAGCAGATATGGCTACACCTTC. It encodes CASSFNSRYGYTF.

The genes are TRBV6-2 or TRBV6-3 and TRBJ2-1; possible D gene TRBD1, 6 bases. Trimming removed 2 bases from V and 2 bases from J, with 16 bases in between. Germline V CDR1 and CDR2: MNHEY, SVGEGT. This CDR3 contains 17 residues. CDR3 residues: CASSYTNRVRPYNEQFF. In DNA, the CDR3 is TGTGCCAGCAGTTACACGAACAGGGTAAGGCCCTACAATGAGCAGTTCTTC.

The rearrangement joins TRBV11-2 to TRBJ2-5, with a weak D call TRBD2 (7 bases). The length of the CDR3 is 14 residues. V was clipped by 3 bases and J by 5 bases, with 13 bases between them. From germline, CDR1 is SGHAT and CDR2 FQNNGV. The CDR3 nucleotides read TGTGCCAGCAGCTTGGAGGGGGGGCCGGAGACCCAGTACTTC. This sequence encodes CASSLEGGPETQYF.

A few counts support this clone. The chain combines TRBV11-2 with TRBJ2-7, with a possible D match to TRBD1 (6 bases). This CDR3 has 14 residues. Between the trimmed V and J ends, which lost 5 bases and 1 base, there was a span of 12 bases. Per germline, CDR1 SGHAT and CDR2 FQNNGV. CDR3 bases: TGTGCCAGCAGCACCGGGACAAATTCCTACGAGCAGTACTTC. Protein: CASSTGTNSYEQYF.

In its sample, this clone was seen once. The rearrangement links TRBV28 to TRBJ2-3, with TRBD1 identical over 9 bases. In germline, CDR1 is MDHEN, CDR2 SYDVKM. The V and J ends lost 9 bases and 5 bases, in that order; junction bases with no gene match: 6. The CDR3 covers 13 residues. The CDR3 region has the DNA TGTGCCAGTACAGGGGGCCCGATAGATACGCAGTATTTT. This encodes CASTGGPIDTQYF.

This chain connects TRBV27 to TRBJ2-6; 8 positions agree with TRBD1. Trimming at V came to 0 bases and at J to 0 bases, leaving 4 bases not matched to a gene. Germline V lookup: CDR1 MNHEY, CDR2 SMNVEV (reference sequence). The CDR3 contains 18 residues. The CDR3 DNA reads as TGTGCCAGCAGTTTATCGAGGACAGGGCTCTCTGGGGCCAACGTCCTGACTTTC. Translated: CASSLSRTGLSGANVLTF.

The V and J genes are TRBV7-2 and TRBJ2-1, with a possible D match to TRBD2 (5 bases). Germline CDR1 is SGHTA and CDR2 is FQGNSA. The CDR3 loop spans 13 amino acids. Trimming shortened V by 5 bases and J by 10 bases, and 15 bases separated the two germline ends. Written as DNA, the CDR3 is TGTGCCAGCAGCACTATAGCGCTACCCGAGCAGTTCTTC. Its translation: CASSTIALPEQFF.

The chain employs TRBV20-1 and TRBJ2-3; D gene ambiguous. This CDR3 comprises 8 residues. Germline CDR1 is DFQATT and CDR2 is SNEGSKA (reference sequence). The CDR3 DNA is TGCTCAACAGATACGCAGTATTTT. Protein: CSTDTQYF.

The V call is TRBV7-2, the J call TRBJ2-7; 11 bases fit TRBD1. Per the germline V gene, CDR1 is SGHTA and CDR2 is FQGNSA. There are 14 residues in the CDR3. The V and J ends lost 5 bases and 6 bases, in that order; junction bases with no gene match: 6. The CDR3 here is CASSPGQGAVEQYF. The CDR3, as DNA: TGTGCCAGCAGCCCAGGACAGGGGGCAGTCGAGCAGTACTTC.

The rearrangement uses TRBV4-2 and TRBJ2-7; TRBD2 agrees at 7 bases. CDR3 length: 16 residues. The V gene's germline CDR1 is LGHNA and CDR2 YNFKEQ. The ends lost 4 bases at V and 1 base at J; junction bases unmatched: 10. CDR3 protein: CASSRGSSGTSYEQYF. The CDR3 bases are TGTGCCAGCAGCCGTGGGTCTAGCGGAACTTCCTACGAGCAGTACTTC.

The V call is TRBV24-1, the J call TRBJ1-2, with D unresolved. The CDR3 has 11 amino acids. V dropped 1 base and J dropped 6 bases, with 2 bases sitting between them. The germline CDR1 and CDR2 sequences are KGHDR and SFDVKD. CDR3 sequence reads: CATSDFNGYTF. The CDR3 DNA sequence: TGTGCCACCAGTGATTTCAATGGCTACACCTTC.

The chain couples TRBV10-2 to TRBJ2-1; 11 nucleotides line up with TRBD2. Losses at the gene ends were 6 bases for V and 10 bases for J; bases not matched to a gene: 8. Germline CDR1 reads WSHSY; CDR2 reads SAAADI. The CDR3 sequence is 14 residues long. CDR3 sequence (DNA): TGCGCCAGCAGCGGGACTAGCGGCTTCGGGGAGCAGTTCTTC. Protein product: CASSGTSGFGEQFF.

This chain links TRBV28 with TRBJ2-3; D perhaps matches TRBD1 (6 bases). CDR1 and CDR2 (germline): MDHEN, SYDVKM. CDR3 length equals 15 residues. V was cut by 1 base and J by 2 bases, with 10 bases left in between. CDR3 residues: CASSLSGDPTDTQYF. CDR3 nucleotide sequence: TGTGCCAGCAGTTTATCAGGGGACCCCACAGATACGCAGTATTTT. Drawing the rest from reference TRBV28 and TRBJ2-3, the complete variable domain is DVKVTQSSRYLVKRTGEKVFLECVQDMDHENMFWYRQDPGLGLRLIYFSYDVKMKEKGDIPEGYSVSREKKERFSLILESASTNQTSMYLCASSLSGDPTDTQYFGPGTRLTVL.

The V gene is TRBV7-3, the J gene TRBJ2-5; 9 bases agree with TRBD1. The CDR3 sequence is 15 residues long. V was clipped by 6 bases and J by 1 base; unmatched bases: 6. Germline CDR1 and CDR2: SGHTA and FQGTGA. The CDR3 sequence: CASSLQGAGQETQYF. CDR3 sequence (DNA): TGTGCCAGCAGTTTACAGGGGGCGGGCCAAGAGACCCAGTACTTC.

The gene calls are TRBV24-1 and TRBJ2-1; D perhaps matches TRBD2 (7 bases). Looked up from germline, CDR1 is KGHDR and CDR2 is SFDVKD. Trimming stripped 6 bases from V and 4 bases from J, with 12 bases between. The CDR3 runs to 14 residues. CDR3 loop: CATSSGTLYNEQFF. In DNA form, the CDR3 reads TGTGCCACCAGTAGCGGGACACTTTACAATGAGCAGTTCTTC.

The chain is built from TRBV5-6 and TRBJ2-7, with D perhaps TRBD2 (7 bases). In germline, CDR1 is SGHDT, CDR2 YYEEEE. The CDR3 contains 11 residues. V lost 2 bases to trimming and J lost 13 bases, with 13 bases between them. The CDR3 DNA is TGTGCCAGCAGCTTCGAGGGGGGGTCCTACTTC. Translated: CASSFEGGSYF.

CDR3 coding DNA: TGTGCCAGCAGCCCCGGACAGGACGAAAATCAGCCCCAGCATTTT. Translated, it gives CASSPGQDENQPQHF. The chain employs TRBV4-2 and TRBJ1-5; 7 bases agree with TRBD1. The ends lost 4 bases at V and 4 bases at J; junction bases unmatched: 7. There are 15 residues in the CDR3. Germline assignment: CDR1 LGHNA and CDR2 YNFKEQ.

The rearrangement links TRBV13 to TRBJ2-3; 8 nucleotides line up with TRBD1. Germline loops: CDR1 PRHDT, CDR2 FYEKMQ (reference sequence). Trimming removed 0 bases from V and 1 base from J; junction bases left unmatched: 3. This CDR3 region has 16 residues. The CDR3 is CASSLGRGQGTDTQYF. Written as DNA, the CDR3 is TGTGCCAGCAGCTTAGGCCGGGGACAGGGCACAGATACGCAGTATTTT.

CDR3 DNA: TGTGCCAGCAGCGTAGGGGTGAGCGTTGAAAAACTGTTTTTT. Translating gives CASSVGVSVEKLFF. This rearrangement joins TRBV9 to TRBJ1-4; the D is unclear. Trimming cost V 0 bases and J 7 bases, with 10 bases left between them. There are 14 residues in the CDR3. Germline values: CDR1 SGDLS, CDR2 YYNGEE. The full variable domain, rest sourced from reference TRBV9 and TRBJ1-4, is DSGVTQTPKHLITATGQRVTLRCSPRSGDLSVYWYQQSLDQGLQFLIQYYNGEERAKGNILERFSAQQFPDLHSELNLSSLELGDSALYFCASSVGVSVEKLFFGSGTQLSVL.

The V and J genes are TRBV30 and TRBJ1-2; TRBD1 agrees at 11 bases. From germline, CDR1 is GTSNPN and CDR2 SVGIG (reference sequence). There are 15 residues in the CDR3. Unmatched junction bases numbered 6, after V lost 2 bases and J lost 4 bases. The DNA for the CDR3 is TGTGCCTGGAGTACGGGACAGGGGGTCTCCTATGGCTACACCTTC. This gives the protein CAWSTGQGVSYGYTF.

The chain uses TRBV4-2 and TRBJ2-5, with 12 bases identical to TRBD2. V trimming: 0 bases; J trimming: 4 bases; junction bases outside the gene matches: 6. The CDR3 consists of 17 residues. Germline lookup yields CDR1 LGHNA and CDR2 YNFKEQ. The CDR3 nucleotides are TGTGCCAGCAGCCAAGATTGGCTAGCGGGGGGGGGAGAGACCCAGTACTTC. It is translated as CASSQDWLAGGGETQYF.

The chain joins TRBV6-2 or TRBV6-3 to TRBJ2-1; tentatively, D is TRBD2 (6 bases). CDR1 and CDR2 from the germline V gene are MNHEY and SVGEGT. Trimming shortened V by 5 bases and J by 4 bases, and 15 bases separated the two germline ends. The CDR3 consists of 15 residues. CDR3 in amino acids: CASSPLASVYNEQFF. The CDR3 nucleotides read TGTGCCAGCAGTCCCTTGGCTAGCGTGTACAATGAGCAGTTCTTC.

This chain uses TRBV10-3 with TRBJ2-2, with 10 bases lining up with TRBD2. CDR1 is ENHRY and CDR2 is SYGVKD in the germline V gene. CDR3 size: 15 residues. Losses at the gene ends were 4 bases for V and 7 bases for J; bases not matched to a gene: 6. The CDR3 sequence is CAISAASGSRGELFF. CDR3 in DNA: TGTGCCATCAGTGCCGCTAGCGGGAGCCGCGGGGAGCTGTTTTTT.

The chain joins TRBV6-5 to TRBJ1-1; TRBD1 might be the D (6 bases). The CDR3 runs 14 residues. Germline loops: CDR1 MNHEY, CDR2 SVGAGI. V lost 7 bases, J lost 4 bases, and 16 bases lay in between. CDR3 DNA: TGTGCCAGCAAAACTGCGGGGGCCGGCACTGAAGCTTTCTTT. It specifies CASKTAGAGTEAFF.

The rearrangement uses TRBV9 and TRBJ2-1, with D perhaps matching TRBD1 (6 bases). The CDR3 loop spans 16 amino acids. V was shortened by 5 bases and J by 0 bases, with 15 bases between the two germline ends. Germline-derived CDR1 and CDR2 are SGDLS and YYNGEE. CDR3 in DNA: TGTGCCAGCAGGGCCGGGACACCTAGCTCCTACAATGAGCAGTTCTTC. It encodes CASRAGTPSSYNEQFF. Full variable domain (rest looked up from reference TRBV9 and TRBJ2-1): DSGVTQTPKHLITATGQRVTLRCSPRSGDLSVYWYQQSLDQGLQFLIQYYNGEERAKGNILERFSAQQFPDLHSELNLSSLELGDSALYFCASRAGTPSSYNEQFFGPGTRLTVL.

The rearrangement joins TRBV6-1 to TRBJ2-1, with 7 bases aligning to TRBD2. The trim removed 6 bases at V and 5 bases at J, leaving 4 bases unmatched. Germline V gene lookup returns CDR1 MNHNS and CDR2 SASEGT. This CDR3 comprises 13 residues. The CDR3 DNA follows: TGTGCCAGCAGGAGCGGGATACACAATGAGCAGTTCTTC. Translated, it gives CASRSGIHNEQFF.

This chain uses TRBV7-9 with TRBJ2-7, with D hard to call. The CDR3 covers 11 residues. Germline V gene data show CDR1 as SEHNR and CDR2 as FQNEAQ (reference sequence). V lost 5 bases and J 3 bases, leaving 5 bases between the germline ends. The CDR3 DNA follows: TGTGCCAGCAGCCCGGGCTACGAGCAGTACTTC. Its protein product is CASSPGYEQYF.

Only one count was recorded for this clone. V is TRBV2 and J is TRBJ2-7, with 10 bases aligning to TRBD2. This CDR3 is built from 13 residues. The germline V gene encodes CDR1 SNHLY and CDR2 FYNNEI. After removal of 6 bases from V and 7 bases from J, the junction contained 6 bases not matched to a gene. Here the CDR3 DNA reads TGTGCCAGCAGCCCGGGACTAGCGAGTGAGCAGTACTTC. This sequence encodes CASSPGLASEQYF.

The chain uses TRBV7-2 and TRBJ1-1; 10 nucleotides line up with TRBD1. V shed 5 bases and J 4 bases; nucleotides not matched to a gene: 4. The CDR3 contains 14 residues. Germline V CDR1 and CDR2: SGHTA, FQGNSA. As DNA, the CDR3 is TGTGCCAGCAGCGCCCGGACAGGGGGCACTGAAGCTTTCTTT. It yields the protein CASSARTGGTEAFF.